Shown below are 7 T cell receptor beta chains from a single sample sequenced in a study of shared clonotypes between healthy human individuals. Profiling relied on immunoSEQ multiplex PCR, and the TCRdb table lists in-frame clones only, not all of them. The repertoire includes 1,500,000 or so clones, roughly 96% of them detected once, and 0.95% to 1.5% sits in the top ten. The sequenced sample consisted of naive CD4+ T cells sorted from blood. Regarding subset: CD45RA+ positively selected. These receptors were taken from a young man in good health.

V usage is TRBV6-1 and J usage is TRBJ1-5; 10 nucleotides line up with TRBD1. Germline-derived CDR1 and CDR2 are MNHNS and SASEGT. This CDR3 is built from 14 residues. The V segment lost 6 bases and the J segment 5 bases; nucleotides outside the gene matches: 4. This CDR3 is CASSGTGVDQPQHF. The CDR3, as DNA: TGTGCCAGCAGCGGGACAGGGGTCGATCAGCCCCAGCATTTT.

The rearrangement joins TRBV19 to TRBJ2-1, with D maybe TRBD1 (6 bases). The CDR3 contains 15 residues. The V end lost 10 bases, the J end lost 1 base, and 17 bases lay between the germline ends. Per germline, CDR1 LNHDA and CDR2 SQIVND (reference sequence). The DNA for the CDR3 is TGTGCCACCAAGGTAGGGCAGGGGTCCTACAATGAGCAGTTCTTC. This gives the protein CATKVGQGSYNEQFF.

The genes are TRBV9 and TRBJ2-7, with no clear D. CDR1 and CDR2 from the germline V gene are SGDLS and YYNGEE. The V gene lost 0 bases and the J gene lost 0 bases, with 10 bases spanning the gap. The CDR3 has 15 residues. CDR3 in amino acids: CASSVGPPSSYEQYF. Written as DNA, the CDR3 is TGTGCCAGCAGCGTAGGACCGCCGAGCTCCTACGAGCAGTACTTC.

The V call is TRBV4-2, the J call TRBJ2-7, with 7 bases fitting TRBD2. Germline V gives CDR1 LGHNA, CDR2 YNFKEQ. Germline trimming cut 3 bases from V and 0 bases from J; bases unmatched to any gene: 8. CDR3 length equals 16 residues. CDR3 DNA: TGTGCCAGCAGCCAGCAACTAGCGAGTAGCTCCTACGAGCAGTACTTC. Its protein is CASSQQLASSSYEQYF.

The CDR3 nucleotides are TGTGCCAGCAGCGTGACAGGGTCCGGCGAGCAGTACTTC. Protein: CASSVTGSGEQYF. The chain has TRBV7-2 and TRBJ2-7; 7 nucleotides line up with TRBD1. The CDR3 spans 13 residues. Germline V gene sequence: CDR1 SGHTA, CDR2 FQGNSA. The V and J ends lost 5 bases and 6 bases, in that order; junction bases with no gene match: 7.

This chain uses TRBV6-5 with TRBJ2-2; no clear D gene. This CDR3 has 14 amino acids. Germline values: CDR1 MNHEY, CDR2 SVGAGI. Trimming shortened V by 2 bases and J by 8 bases, and 12 bases separated the two germline ends. The CDR3 sequence: CASSYRIGLGELFF. The CDR3 region has the DNA TGTGCCAGCAGTTACCGTATTGGGCTTGGGGAGCTGTTTTTT.

The gene calls are TRBV6-5 and TRBJ2-7, with a weak D call TRBD2 (6 bases). V was shortened by 6 bases and J by 3 bases, with 18 bases between the two germline ends. CDR1 and CDR2 (germline): MNHEY, SVGAGI. This CDR3 region has 15 residues. CDR3 DNA: TGTGCCAGCAGGGGGGGTGGGCTCACGGGCTACGAGCAGTACTTC. Translation: CASRGGGLTGYEQYF.